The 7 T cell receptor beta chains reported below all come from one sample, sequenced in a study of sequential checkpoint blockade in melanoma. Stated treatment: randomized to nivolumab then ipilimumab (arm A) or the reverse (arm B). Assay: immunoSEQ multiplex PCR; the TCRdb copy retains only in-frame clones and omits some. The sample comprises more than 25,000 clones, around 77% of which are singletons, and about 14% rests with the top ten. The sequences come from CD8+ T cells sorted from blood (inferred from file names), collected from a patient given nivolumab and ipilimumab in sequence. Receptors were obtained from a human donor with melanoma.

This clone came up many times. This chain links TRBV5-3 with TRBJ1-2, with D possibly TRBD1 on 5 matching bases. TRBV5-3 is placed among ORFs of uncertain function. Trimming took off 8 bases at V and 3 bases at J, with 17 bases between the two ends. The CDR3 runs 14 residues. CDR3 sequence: CASSDSGMYYGYTF. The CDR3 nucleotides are TGTGCCAGCAGCGACTCAGGGATGTACTATGGCTACACCTTC.

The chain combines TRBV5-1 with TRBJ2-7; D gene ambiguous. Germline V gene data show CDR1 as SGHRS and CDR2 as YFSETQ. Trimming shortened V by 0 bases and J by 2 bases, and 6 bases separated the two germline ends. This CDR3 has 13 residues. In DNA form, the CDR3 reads TGCGCCAGCAGCTTGGAGCCCGCCTACGAGCAGTACTTC. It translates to CASSLEPAYEQYF.

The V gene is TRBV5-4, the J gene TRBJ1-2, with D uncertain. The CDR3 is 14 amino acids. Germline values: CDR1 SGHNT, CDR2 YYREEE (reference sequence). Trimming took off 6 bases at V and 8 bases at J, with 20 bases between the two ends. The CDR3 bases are TGTGCCAGCATCGGGAACAGCCACGGAGAGGGCTACACCTTC. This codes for CASIGNSHGEGYTF.

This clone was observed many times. In DNA form, the CDR3 reads TGCAGCTTTCGAGATCAGACCCAGTACTTC. It yields the protein CSFRDQTQYF. The genes are TRBV29-1 and TRBJ2-5; D unclear. Trimming removed 8 bases from V and 6 bases from J, with 10 bases in between. The CDR3 is made up of 10 amino acids. Germline-derived CDR1 and CDR2 are SQVTM and ANQGSEA.

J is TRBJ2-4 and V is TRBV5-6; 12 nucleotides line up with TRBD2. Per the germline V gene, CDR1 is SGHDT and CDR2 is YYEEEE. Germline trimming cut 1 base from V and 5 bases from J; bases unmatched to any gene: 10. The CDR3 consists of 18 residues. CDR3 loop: CASSLWLAGGREENIQYF. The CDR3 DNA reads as TGTGCCAGCAGCTTGTGGCTAGCGGGGGGGCGTGAGGAAAACATTCAGTACTTC.

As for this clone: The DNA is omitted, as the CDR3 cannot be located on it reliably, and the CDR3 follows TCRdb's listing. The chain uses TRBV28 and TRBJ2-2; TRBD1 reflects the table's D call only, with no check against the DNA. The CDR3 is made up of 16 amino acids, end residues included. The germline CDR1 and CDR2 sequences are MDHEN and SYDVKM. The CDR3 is CASSFLAGVGTGELFF.

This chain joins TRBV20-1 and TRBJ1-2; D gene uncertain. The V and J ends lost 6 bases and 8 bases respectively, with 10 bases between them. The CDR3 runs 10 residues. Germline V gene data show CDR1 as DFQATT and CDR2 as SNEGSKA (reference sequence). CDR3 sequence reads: CSAAFRGYTF. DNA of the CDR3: TGCAGTGCAGCGTTTCGCGGCTACACCTTC.